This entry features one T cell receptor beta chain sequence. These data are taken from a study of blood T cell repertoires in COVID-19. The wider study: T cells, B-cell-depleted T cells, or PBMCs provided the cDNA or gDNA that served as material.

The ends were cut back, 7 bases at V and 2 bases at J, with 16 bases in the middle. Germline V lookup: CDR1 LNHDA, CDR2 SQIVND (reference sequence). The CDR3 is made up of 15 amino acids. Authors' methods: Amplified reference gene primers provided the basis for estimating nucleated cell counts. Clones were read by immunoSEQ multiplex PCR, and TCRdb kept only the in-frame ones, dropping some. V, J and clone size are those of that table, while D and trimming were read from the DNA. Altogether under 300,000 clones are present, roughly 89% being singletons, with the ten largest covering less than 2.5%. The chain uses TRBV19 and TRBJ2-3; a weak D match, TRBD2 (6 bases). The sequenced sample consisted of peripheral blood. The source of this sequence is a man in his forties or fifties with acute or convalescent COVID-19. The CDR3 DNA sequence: TGTGCCAGTACGATGAGTAGCGGCCCCACAGATACGCAGTATTTT. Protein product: CASTMSSGPTDTQYF.